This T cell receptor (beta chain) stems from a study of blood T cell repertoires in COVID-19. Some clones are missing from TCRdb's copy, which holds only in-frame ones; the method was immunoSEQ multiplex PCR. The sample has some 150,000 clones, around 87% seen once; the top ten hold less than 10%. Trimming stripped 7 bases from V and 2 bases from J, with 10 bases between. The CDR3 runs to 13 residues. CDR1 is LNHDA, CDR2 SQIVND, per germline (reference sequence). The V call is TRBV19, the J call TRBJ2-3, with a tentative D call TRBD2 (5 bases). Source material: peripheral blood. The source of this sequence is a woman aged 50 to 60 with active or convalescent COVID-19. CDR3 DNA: TGTGCCAGTACCGAGGGTTTCACAGATACGCAGTATTTT. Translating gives CASTEGFTDTQYF.